This record covers a single T cell receptor beta chain. Repertoires were generated with immunoSEQ multiplex PCR, while TCRdb's copy carries only in-frame clones and drops some. The repertoire holds about 180,000 clones, roughly 80% seen once, with around 14% in the top ten. This specimen belongs to a study of blood T cell repertoires in COVID-19. This CDR3 region has 16 residues. Germline V gives CDR1 KGHSY, CDR2 FQNENV. V gave up 1 base and J gave up 5 bases; unmatched junction bases: 10. The source is a man younger than 30 with active or convalescent COVID-19. V usage is TRBV16 and J usage is TRBJ1-2; TRBD1 matches at 7 bases. What was sequenced was peripheral blood. In DNA form, the CDR3 reads TGTGCCAGCAGCCAATATGCGCCAGGGGGAAGTTATGGCTACACCTTC. It translates to CASSQYAPGGSYGYTF.